This T cell receptor beta chain is drawn from a study of shared clonotypes between healthy human individuals. On this clone itself: This CDR3 is also generated by other DNA sequences in the sample.

Using immunoSEQ multiplex PCR, the repertoire was profiled, and TCRdb retains in-frame clones only, with some absent. The sample shows hundreds of thousands of clones, around 73% of them seen only once. Trimming left V 0 bases short and J 0 bases short, with 1 base between. This CDR3 is 13 amino acids long. Germline assignment: CDR1 MNHEY and CDR2 SVGAGI. This TCR was sampled from a woman in her twenties or thirties in good health. The rearrangement joins TRBV6-5 to TRBJ2-3; D is undetermined. Source material: memory CD4+ T cells sorted from blood. Subset here: CD45RA-negative fraction. CDR3 coding DNA: TGTGCCAGCAGTTACTCGAGCACAGATACGCAGTATTTT. Protein product: CASSYSSTDTQYF.